The next 15 T cell receptor beta chains were all read from a single sample in a study of beta chain features in type 1 diabetes. General study points: Shorter TCRB CDR3s, moderately but significantly so, were found in Type 1 diabetes patients in all four CD4+ subsets.

The study reverse transcribed the entire isolated RNA, so it sequenced expressed TCRB transcripts. Sequencing was performed with immunoSEQ multiplex PCR; in TCRdb, only in-frame clones are kept and a portion is missing. There are 250,000 to 300,000 clones in the sample; around 24% occur only once, and 0.012% lies in the top ten. No cognate antigen is known for these TCRs. Sequenced material: naive CD4+ T cells from blood. These receptor sequences come from a woman under 40 with type 1 diabetes.

The chain recombines TRBV9 with TRBJ2-1; no firm D call. The CDR3 extends over 15 amino acids. V dropped 0 bases and J dropped 2 bases, with 9 bases sitting between them. Looked up from germline, CDR1 is SGDLS and CDR2 is YYNGEE. CDR3 region: CASSVGQSPYNEQFF. The CDR3 DNA sequence: TGTGCCAGCAGCGTAGGACAAAGTCCCTACAATGAGCAGTTCTTC.

This clone was observed a handful of times. The chain couples TRBV29-1 to TRBJ2-5, with 8 bases matching TRBD2. Looked up from germline, CDR1 is SQVTM and CDR2 is ANQGSEA. V shed 3 bases and J 2 bases; nucleotides not matched to a gene: 5. The CDR3 length is 14 residues. The CDR3 protein is CSVEPTSGQETQYF. In DNA, the CDR3 is TGCAGCGTTGAGCCCACTAGCGGTCAAGAGACCCAGTACTTC.

V gene TRBV9 combines with J gene TRBJ1-2; D gene uncertain. The CDR3 runs to 12 residues. Trimming removed 3 bases at V and 4 bases at J, with 7 bases between. Germline V gene lookup returns CDR1 SGDLS and CDR2 YYNGEE. As DNA, the CDR3 is TGTGCCAGCAGCGCGTTCGTCTATGGCTACACCTTC. It codes for CASSAFVYGYTF.

Concerning this clone itself: Other DNA sequences in the same sample also yield this CDR3. The V and J genes are TRBV30 and TRBJ1-5; 8 bases match TRBD1. The J segment lost 5 bases and the V segment lost 2 bases, leaving 2 bases of the junction unmatched. Germline CDR1 and CDR2: GTSNPN and SVGIG (reference sequence). The CDR3 is 13 amino acids. The CDR3 bases are TGTGCCTGGAGTAAACAGGGGGATCAGCCCCAGCATTTT. Translated: CAWSKQGDQPQHF.

This rearrangement joins TRBV30 to TRBJ2-2, with TRBD2 identical over 8 bases. The V gene's germline CDR1 is GTSNPN and CDR2 SVGIG (reference sequence). Trimming cost V 3 bases and J 6 bases; bases outside gene matches: 9. The CDR3 spans 15 residues. CDR3 in DNA: TGTGCCTGGAGCAGGGGAGCGGGAGTATCCGGGGAGCTGTTTTTT. This sequence encodes CAWSRGAGVSGELFF.

In this sample, this clone turned up a few times. The chain uses TRBV13 and TRBJ1-1; the match to TRBD1 covers 8 bases. Germline assignment: CDR1 PRHDT and CDR2 FYEKMQ (reference sequence). The CDR3 contains 14 residues. V trimming: 0 bases; J trimming: 7 bases; junction bases outside the gene matches: 4. CDR3 in amino acids: CASSLGGDRNEAFF. CDR3 nucleotide sequence: TGTGCCAGCAGCTTAGGTGGGGACAGGAATGAAGCTTTCTTT. The whole variable domain, remainder taken from reference TRBV13 and TRBJ1-1, is AAGVIQSPRHLIKEKRETATLKCYPIPRHDTVYWYQQGPGQDPQFLISFYEKMQSDKGSIPDRFSAQQFSDYHSELNMSSLELGDSALYFCASSLGGDRNEAFFGQGTRLTVV.

This clone was counted only a few times. The chain is built from TRBV10-2 and TRBJ2-5; 8 positions match TRBD2. With 11 bases clipped from V and 2 bases from J, the junction kept 4 bases outside the gene matches. This CDR3 region has 12 residues. Per the germline V gene, CDR1 is WSHSY and CDR2 is SAAADI. The CDR3 sequence: CAYGTSQETQYF. The CDR3 region has the DNA TGCGCCTACGGGACTAGTCAAGAGACCCAGTACTTC.

The rearrangement links TRBV28 to TRBJ2-3; TRBD2 matches at 7 bases. V was clipped by 9 bases and J by 1 base; unmatched bases: 7. CDR1 is MDHEN and CDR2 is SYDVKM in the germline V gene. This CDR3 spans 14 amino acids. The CDR3: CASLSSGRTDTQYF. As DNA, the CDR3 is TGTGCCAGTTTATCTAGCGGCCGCACAGATACGCAGTATTTT.

V is TRBV28 and J is TRBJ2-1, with 10 bases fitting TRBD2. The CDR3 is made up of 15 amino acids. The germline V gene has CDR1 MDHEN and CDR2 SYDVKM. The J segment lost 7 bases and the V segment lost 7 bases, leaving 10 bases of the junction unmatched. The CDR3: CASTLSSGSTNEQFF. The CDR3 bases are TGTGCCAGCACTCTTTCTAGCGGGAGTACGAATGAGCAGTTCTTC.

This sequence joins TRBV10-3 and TRBJ2-5; weak D call: TRBD2 (6 bases). Germline assignment: CDR1 ENHRY and CDR2 SYGVKD. V lost 6 bases to trimming and J lost 6 bases, with 20 bases between them. The CDR3 has 15 residues. The DNA for the CDR3 is TGTGCCATCAGGGGAGGCTACGGGTACGGGCAGACCCAGTACTTC. This translates into CAIRGGYGYGQTQYF.

V and J are TRBV4-1 and TRBJ2-5, with 13 bases that match TRBD2. Trimming at V came to 0 bases and at J to 2 bases, leaving 6 bases not matched to a gene. The CDR3 runs to 18 residues. Germline V gene lookup returns CDR1 MGHRA and CDR2 YSYEKL. The DNA for the CDR3 is TGCGCCAGCAGCCAAGATAAACTAGCGGGAGGGCGGCAAGAGACCCAGTACTTC. Residues: CASSQDKLAGGRQETQYF.

This clone occurred a few times. The chain has TRBV30 and TRBJ1-1, with TRBD1 as a possible D gene (6 bases). This CDR3 comprises 13 residues. Germline CDR1 and CDR2: GTSNPN and SVGIG (reference sequence). Trimming removed 5 bases from V and 8 bases from J, with 18 bases in between. The CDR3 region is CAWALFHQGEAFF. The CDR3 bases are TGTGCCTGGGCCCTCTTTCATCAGGGGGAAGCTTTCTTT.

The chain joins TRBV29-1 to TRBJ2-5, with 12 nucleotides matching TRBD2. The CDR3 consists of 19 residues. Trimming removed 5 bases from V and 4 bases from J; junction bases left unmatched: 20. In germline, CDR1 is SQVTM, CDR2 ANQGSEA. The CDR3 coding sequence is TGCAGCGTTTTGGGTGTGACTAGCGGGAGACTCGGGTCGGCAGAGACCCAGTACTTC. This translates into CSVLGVTSGRLGSAETQYF.

This clone was picked up a small number of times. This chain connects TRBV28 to TRBJ2-1; possibly TRBD1 for D (6 bases). Deletions cut 6 bases from V and 3 bases from J, with 15 bases between. The CDR3 covers 15 residues. Germline values: CDR1 MDHEN, CDR2 SYDVKM. This chain's CDR3 is CASRIGPGVYNEQFF. In DNA, the CDR3 is TGTGCCAGCAGAATAGGTCCAGGGGTCTACAATGAGCAGTTCTTC.

This clone was counted once. This chain uses TRBV5-1 with TRBJ2-2; 8 nucleotides agree with TRBD1. The germline gives CDR1 SGHRS, CDR2 YFSETQ. The CDR3 covers 15 residues. Trimming took 2 bases from V and 5 from J; bases not matched to a gene: 5. The CDR3 DNA is TGCGCCAGCAGCTTTCAGACAGGGGCAACCGGGGAGCTGTTTTTT. Amino acid sequence: CASSFQTGATGELFF.